The rows below give T cell receptor beta chains drawn from one sample of a study of cytomegalovirus exposure and HLA in healthy donors. Some clones are missing from TCRdb's copy, which holds only in-frame ones; the method was immunoSEQ multiplex PCR. The data contain some 250,000 clones, around 90% of them singletons. Sequenced: PBMCs. Receptor source: a woman aged 25 to 39 in good health and CMV-seronegative. Both conserved end residues are trimmed from each CDR3. D genes are given only for firm matches.

TRBJ2-7 | - | TRBV6-5 | ASSSDGGYEQY
TRBJ2-1 | - | TRBV14 | ASSRLGDEQF
TRBJ2-1 | TRBD1 | TRBV28 | ASVPNRGRLNEQF
TRBJ2-5 | TRBD2 | TRBV11-2 | ASSFGMAGGKETQY
TRBJ2-5 | - | TRBV30 | AWSGTLQETQY
TRBJ2-1 | TRBD2 | TRBV29-1 | SGILAESYNEQF
TRBJ2-7 | - | TRBV28 | ASSDGYEQY
TRBJ2-7 | - | TRBV2 | ASSPSSYEQY
TRBJ2-7 | TRBD1 | TRBV18 | ASSPPGETGDHEQY
TRBJ2-1 | - | TRBV7-9 | ASSQDSLTEQF
TRBJ1-5 | - | TRBV2 | ASSAVRTLGNQPQH
TRBJ2-7 | - | TRBV6-1 | ASRDIPRRAEQY
TRBJ2-7 | TRBD2 | TRBV9 | ASSVGNSAGVGEQY
TRBJ1-2 | - | TRBV5-6 | ASSMTALFYGYT
TRBJ2-7 | TRBD2 | TRBV19 | ASSILAGGGGEQY
TRBJ1-1 | - | TRBV13 | ASSSSGGRMNTEAF
TRBJ2-1 | - | TRBV11-3 | ASSPSGPYNEQF
TRBJ2-7 | TRBD1 | TRBV7-2 | ASSLEFGQEVNEQY
TRBJ2-5 | TRBD1 | TRBV29-1 | SVEVIPDRTTKETQY
TRBJ2-7 | TRBD1 | TRBV29-1 | SVSRQGYEQY
TRBJ2-3 | TRBD2 | TRBV15 | ATSRARGGTDTQY
TRBJ2-2 | - | TRBV9 | ASSQTPRELF
TRBJ2-3 | TRBD2 | TRBV5-1 | ASSWTSGSTDTQY
TRBJ2-7 | - | TRBV13 | ASSLAAYEQY
TRBJ2-7 | TRBD1 | TRBV9 | ASGTGGYYEQY
TRBJ1-2 | - | TRBV6-5 | AAGPGDYGYT
TRBJ2-1 | TRBD2 | TRBV15 | ATSRAGGDYNEQF
TRBJ2-3 | TRBD2 | TRBV29-1 | SVEDSRTSGTDTQY
TRBJ2-5 | - | TRBV12-2 | ASLRAREDPKQETQY
TRBJ2-5 | - | TRBV7-3 | ASSLARQETQY
TRBJ2-5 | TRBD2 | TRBV30 | AWSVDNSWGGETQY
TRBJ1-4 | - | TRBV27 | ASSLTPNEKLF
TRBJ1-5 | - | TRBV2 | ASSEEGYSNQPQH
TRBJ1-4 | - | TRBV6-5 | ASSYSSLSTNEKLF
TRBJ2-1 | - | TRBV2 | ASREQQF
TRBJ2-1 | - | TRBV2 | ASSDSTGSSYNEQF
TRBJ2-1 | - | TRBV27 | ASSPKVVQGTNYNEQF
TRBJ2-7 | TRBD1 | TRBV2 | ASSEDRLVYEQY
TRBJ2-3 | TRBD1 | TRBV4-3 | ASSQEPPGTGYLGASTDTQY
TRBJ2-5 | - | TRBV4-2 | ASSQDNYQETQY
TRBJ2-1 | TRBD2 | TRBV28 | ATQTEHKREGRYEQF
TRBJ2-5 | - | TRBV7-8 | ASSLPGVIGETQY
TRBJ2-1 | - | TRBV28 | ASSSLAGVSYNEQF
TRBJ2-1 | TRBD2 | TRBV27 | ASSSGLAAYNEQF
TRBJ2-6 | - | TRBV7-6 | ASSLFSGANVLT
TRBJ2-7 | - | TRBV11-2 | ASSLSRAYEQY
TRBJ2-2 | - | TRBV28 | ASTRRRGDTGELF
TRBJ2-3 | - | TRBV5-6 | ASSLSTDTQY
TRBJ2-7 | TRBD2 | TRBV13 | ASSDPSRGVQYEQY
TRBJ2-5 | TRBD1 | TRBV11-3 | ASSLATTGAETQY
TRBJ2-1 | TRBD1 | TRBV5-1 | ASSWTGPEGNEQF
TRBJ1-2 | TRBD1 | TRBV6-1 | ASSEGTGTFHLYGYT
TRBJ2-7 | - | TRBV19 | ASSPRGGGLDEQY
TRBJ2-7 | TRBD2 | TRBV11-3 | ASSLGGSSYEQY
TRBJ2-2 | - | TRBV7-9 | ASSLIGATGELF
TRBJ1-2 | - | TRBV5-8 | ASSLLVGYT
TRBJ2-1 | - | TRBV7-9 | ASSLTGVYNEQF
TRBJ2-7 | - | TRBV2 | ASSEKGDEQY
TRBJ1-1 | TRBD1 | TRBV28 | ASSWRIGGQSNTEAF
TRBJ2-7 | - | TRBV4-1 | ASRSSLALEQY